These 24 T cell receptor beta chains were sequenced from one sample in a study of response to subunit inactivated influenza vaccine. TCRdb re-called the RT-PCR reads with MiXCR, one entry per CDR3 protein. The sample has a few hundred thousand distinct CDR3 sequences, 10% to 15% seen once; the top ten hold about 8%. The sequencing used non-naive T cells sorted from PBMCs, collected less than 15 days before vaccination. All receptors derive from a man in his fifties or sixties who received an inactivated influenza vaccine.

This clonotype was seen ten or more times. The chain carries TRBV5-1 and TRBJ1-1, with a possible D match to TRBD1 (5 bases). Germline V lookup: CDR1 SGHRS, CDR2 YFSETQ. V dropped 3 bases and J dropped 1 base, with 10 bases sitting between them. CDR3 length equals 14 residues. In DNA, the CDR3 is TGCGCCAGCAGCTCGAGTACAGGGAACACTGAAGCTTTCTTT. Protein: CASSSSTGNTEAFF.

The V call is TRBV11-2, the J call TRBJ2-5; 9 bases match TRBD2. The trim removed 6 bases at V and 5 bases at J, leaving 13 bases unmatched. Germline-derived CDR1 and CDR2 are SGHAT and FQNNGV. The CDR3 is 16 amino acids. DNA of the CDR3: TGTGCCAGCAGGACCTCTGGCGGGGGGGCCGGGGAGACCCAGTACTTC. Protein product: CASRTSGGGAGETQYF.

The chain has TRBV27 and TRBJ1-4, with D maybe TRBD1 (5 bases). V dropped 4 bases and J dropped 6 bases, with 9 bases sitting between them. There are 13 residues in the CDR3. CDR1 MNHEY and CDR2 SMNVEV come from the germline V gene (reference sequence). The CDR3 sequence: CASSWRGYEKLFF. The CDR3 DNA is TGTGCCAGCAGTTGGAGGGGTTATGAAAAACTGTTTTTT.

The V gene is TRBV5-1, the J gene TRBJ1-3; D remains ambiguous. The CDR3 runs 13 residues. CDR1 and CDR2 (germline): SGHRS, YFSETQ. V was cut by 5 bases and J by 6 bases, with 12 bases left in between. This chain's CDR3 is CASREGFANTIYF. The CDR3 nucleotides read TGCGCCAGCAGGGAAGGGTTCGCAAACACCATATATTTT.

The rearrangement joins TRBV30 to TRBJ2-5, with D tentatively TRBD2 (5 bases). The V end lost 5 bases, the J end lost 2 bases, and 9 bases lay between the germline ends. The CDR3 runs 12 residues. Germline V gene data show CDR1 as GTSNPN and CDR2 as SVGIG (reference sequence). This CDR3 is CAWGLVQETQYF. For the CDR3, the DNA is TGTGCCTGGGGACTGGTTCAAGAGACCCAGTACTTC. Full variable domain (rest looked up from reference TRBV30 and TRBJ2-5): SQTIHQWPATLVQPVGSPLSLECTVEGTSNPNLYWYRQAAGRGLQLLFYSVGIGQISSEVPQNLSASRPQDRQFILSSKKLLLSDSGFYLCAWGLVQETQYFGPGTRLLVL.

This chain connects TRBV6-2 or TRBV6-3 to TRBJ2-7; TRBD2 matches at 9 bases. The length of the CDR3 is 16 residues. The ends lost 1 base at V and 3 bases at J; junction bases unmatched: 7. Germline V gene sequence: CDR1 MNHEY, CDR2 SVGEGT. CDR3 nucleotide sequence: TGTGCCAGCAGTTACTTGGCTAGCGGGACGGTCTACGAGCAGTACTTC. It is translated as CASSYLASGTVYEQYF.

This clonotype was counted many times. This chain connects TRBV27 to TRBJ2-7, with D perhaps given as TRBD1 or TRBD2 (7 bases each). From germline, CDR1 is MNHEY and CDR2 SMNVEV (reference sequence). The CDR3 contains 15 residues. V was pared by 5 bases and J by 5 bases, with 19 bases between. CDR3 protein: CASSQGGALWDEQYF. CDR3 coding DNA: TGTGCCAGCAGTCAGGGGGGGGCCCTGTGGGACGAGCAGTACTTC.

This clonotype was found a few times. The chain links TRBV20-1 to TRBJ2-1; TRBD1 aligns across 7 bases. The V gene end was trimmed by 6 bases and the J gene end by 2 bases; junction bases not matched to a gene: 10. In germline, CDR1 is DFQATT, CDR2 SNEGSKA (reference sequence). CDR3 size: 15 residues. CDR3 in amino acids: CSAKGTVKAYNEQFF. CDR3 in DNA: TGCAGTGCCAAAGGGACAGTAAAGGCCTACAATGAGCAGTTCTTC.

This chain connects TRBV12-3 or TRBV12-4 to TRBJ2-7; possibly TRBD1 or TRBD2 for D (5 bases each). V was shortened by 7 bases and J by 8 bases, with 21 bases between the two germline ends. The CDR3 runs 14 residues. The CDR3 loop reads CASTLSGRSNKQYF. The CDR3 coding sequence is TGTGCCAGCACCCTTTCGGGACGGTCTAACAAGCAGTACTTC.

This clonotype was seen a handful of times. This chain uses TRBV6-1 with TRBJ1-6; 7 bases are shared with TRBD1. J lost 8 bases, V lost 1 base, and 11 bases had no gene match. The CDR3 is 17 amino acids. CDR1 MNHNS and CDR2 SASEGT come from the germline V gene. CDR3 nucleotide sequence: TGTGCCAGCAGTGAAGGTCAGGGGGTAGGGGTGGATTCACCCCTCCACTTT. Amino acid sequence: CASSEGQGVGVDSPLHF.

This clonotype turned up a few times. V is TRBV12-3 or TRBV12-4 and J is TRBJ2-5, with D possibly TRBD1 on 5 matching bases. The CDR3 extends over 12 amino acids. V lost 6 bases and J lost 4, with 9 bases in between. CDR3 bases: TGTGCCAGCAGAGGGGTCGGAGAGACCCAGTACTTC. Encoded protein: CASRGVGETQYF.

The chain recombines TRBV6-4 with TRBJ2-1; 13 positions agree with TRBD2. The J segment lost 0 bases and the V segment lost 2 bases, leaving 10 bases of the junction unmatched. Germline-derived CDR1 and CDR2 are MRHNA and SNTAGT. The CDR3 contains 20 residues. The CDR3 nucleotides read TGTGCCAGCAGTGACAGGACTAGCGGGGGCCCTATTAGCTCCTACAATGAGCAGTTCTTC. This translates into CASSDRTSGGPISSYNEQFF.

On this clonotype: This may stem from a read error, because a much larger clone lies one nucleotide away. The V and J genes are TRBV7-2 and TRBJ1-5; a possible D gene is TRBD1 (6 bases). The CDR3 is 15 residues long. Looked up from germline, CDR1 is SGHTA and CDR2 is FQGNSA. The CDR3 loop reads CASSRGGAQHQPQDF. The CDR3 coding sequence is TGTGCCAGCAGCCGGGGGGGGGCTCAGCATCAGCCCCAGGATTTT.

The gene calls are TRBV20-1 and TRBJ2-1; TRBD2 agrees at 8 bases. The ends lost 6 bases at V and 5 bases at J; junction bases unmatched: 15. CDR3 size: 16 residues. Germline CDR1 and CDR2: DFQATT and SNEGSKA (reference sequence). The CDR3 spells CSAPQWGGGGNNEQFF. CDR3 nucleotides: TGCAGTGCACCCCAGTGGGGTGGCGGGGGGAACAATGAGCAGTTCTTC.

The chain combines TRBV9 with TRBJ2-7; 10 bases are shared with TRBD1. Germline values: CDR1 SGDLS, CDR2 YYNGEE. J lost 6 bases, V lost 3 bases, and 9 bases had no gene match. The CDR3 covers 15 residues. The CDR3 sequence is CASSGSPGTGVEQYF. CDR3 coding DNA: TGTGCCAGCAGCGGCTCTCCTGGGACAGGGGTCGAGCAGTACTTC.

This clonotype showed up just a few times. The chain joins TRBV27 to TRBJ2-3; tentative D call: TRBD2 (7 bases). The germline V gene encodes CDR1 MNHEY and CDR2 SMNVEV (reference sequence). The germline V and J ends were trimmed by 3 bases and 0 bases, with 16 bases remaining between them. The CDR3 is made up of 17 amino acids. The CDR3 loop reads CASSFTGGLPSTDTQYF. The CDR3, as DNA: TGTGCCAGCAGTTTTACGGGGGGCCTTCCCAGCACAGATACGCAGTATTTT.

CDR3 nucleotide sequence: TGCAGTGCTAGAGGGAGAGGGGGGGGCAATCAGCCCCAGCATTTT. Translated: CSARGRGGGNQPQHF. This chain uses TRBV20-1 with TRBJ1-5; D might be TRBD1 (6 bases). Looked up from germline, CDR1 is DFQATT and CDR2 is SNEGSKA (reference sequence). The CDR3 is 15 residues long. The ends were cut back, 1 base at V and 2 bases at J, with 12 bases in the middle.

This chain joins TRBV7-2 and TRBJ1-1, with D possibly TRBD1 on 6 matching bases. Looked up from germline, CDR1 is SGHTA and CDR2 is FQGNSA. Trimming took 5 bases from V and 4 from J, leaving 14 bases between them. The CDR3 loop spans 14 amino acids. CDR3 loop: CASSPMEGGTEAFF. CDR3 nucleotides: TGTGCCAGCAGCCCGATGGAGGGGGGCACTGAAGCTTTCTTT.

This clonotype came up many times. V and J are TRBV6-2 or TRBV6-3 and TRBJ2-1; D remains ambiguous. CDR3 size: 15 residues. CDR1 MNHEY and CDR2 SVGEGT come from the germline V gene. Trimming took off 7 bases at V and 0 bases at J, with 13 bases between the two ends. The CDR3 sequence: CASKPTPSSYNEQFF. The DNA of the CDR3 is TGTGCCAGCAAGCCGACACCGAGCTCCTACAATGAGCAGTTCTTC.

The chain links TRBV7-9 to TRBJ1-4; D is possibly TRBD1 (5 bases). Looked up from germline, CDR1 is SEHNR and CDR2 is FQNEAQ (reference sequence). V lost 5 bases to trimming and J lost 7 bases, with 11 bases between them. CDR3 length equals 13 residues. The CDR3 nucleotides read TGTGCCAGCAGCGCACAGGTGTCTGAAAAACTGTTTTTT. Translated, it gives CASSAQVSEKLFF.

This clonotype came up a few times. V gene TRBV6-5 combines with J gene TRBJ1-6; the match to TRBD1 covers 9 bases. J was trimmed by 7 bases and V by 5 bases; bases with no gene match: 9. The CDR3 has 16 residues. Germline loops: CDR1 MNHEY, CDR2 SVGAGI. Here the CDR3 DNA reads TGTGCCAGCAGTCACCGGGACAGGGTACGGAATTCACCCCTCCACTTT. Residues: CASSHRDRVRNSPLHF.

The rearrangement links TRBV30 to TRBJ1-1; D is ambiguous. The germline V and J ends were trimmed by 0 bases and 0 bases, with 8 bases remaining between them. The CDR3 covers 14 residues. CDR1 is GTSNPN and CDR2 is SVGIG in the germline V gene (reference sequence). DNA for the CDR3: TGTGCCTGGAGTGTGCCCCCAATGAACACTGAAGCTTTCTTT. Its translation: CAWSVPPMNTEAFF.

This clonotype came up a few times. The V call is TRBV9, the J call TRBJ2-1; tentatively, D is TRBD1 or TRBD2 (5 bases each). V lost 2 bases, J lost 6 bases, and 9 bases lay in between. This CDR3 is 13 amino acids long. Per the germline V gene, CDR1 is SGDLS and CDR2 is YYNGEE. The CDR3 sequence: CASSVGPLNEQFF. CDR3 DNA sequence: TGTGCCAGCAGCGTGGGACCACTCAATGAGCAGTTCTTC.

This clonotype was counted only a few times. The gene calls are TRBV9 and TRBJ2-1; 13 bases match TRBD2. Germline CDR1 is SGDLS and CDR2 is YYNGEE. The CDR3 length is 15 residues. The ends lost 4 bases at V and 9 bases at J; junction bases unmatched: 7. The CDR3 bases are TGTGCCAGCAGCCGAACTAGCGGGGGGGCGATTGAGCAGTTCTTC. Translating it yields CASSRTSGGAIEQFF. Drawing the rest from reference TRBV9 and TRBJ2-1, the complete variable domain is DSGVTQTPKHLITATGQRVTLRCSPRSGDLSVYWYQQSLDQGLQFLIQYYNGEERAKGNILERFSAQQFPDLHSELNLSSLELGDSALYFCASSRTSGGAIEQFFGPGTRLTVL.